The present T cell receptor (beta chain) was sequenced within a study of shared clonotypes between healthy human individuals. Clones were sequenced by immunoSEQ multiplex PCR, and TCRdb holds only the in-frame ones, with some missing. The data show over 400,000 clones, approximately 84% seen once. The CDR3 is 15 amino acids. The germline V and J ends were trimmed by 5 bases and 6 bases, with 19 bases remaining between them. Germline V lookup: CDR1 MNHEY, CDR2 SMNVEV (reference sequence). This sequence joins TRBV27 and TRBJ1-2; tentatively, D is TRBD1 (5 bases). This sequence was found in a woman aged 40 to 50 in good health. Some clones in this sample may be carry-over from other donors' samples. Sequencing was performed on PBMCs. The DNA for the CDR3 is TGTGCCAGCAGTCTCAGGGTGGGGACCTTCGATGGCTACACCTTC. Translated: CASSLRVGTFDGYTF.